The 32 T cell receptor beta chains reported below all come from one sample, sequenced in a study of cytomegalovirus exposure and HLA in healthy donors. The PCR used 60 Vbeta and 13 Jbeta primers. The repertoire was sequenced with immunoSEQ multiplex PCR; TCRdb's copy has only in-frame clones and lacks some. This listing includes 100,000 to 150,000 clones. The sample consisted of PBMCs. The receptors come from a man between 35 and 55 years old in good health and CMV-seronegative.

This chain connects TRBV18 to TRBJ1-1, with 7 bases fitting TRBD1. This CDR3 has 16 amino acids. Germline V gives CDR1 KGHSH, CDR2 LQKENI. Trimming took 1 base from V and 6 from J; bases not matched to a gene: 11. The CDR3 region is CASSPLRQGPGPEAFF. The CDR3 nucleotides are TGTGCCAGCTCACCACTAAGACAGGGCCCTGGACCTGAAGCTTTCTTT.

The CDR3 DNA sequence: TGTGCCAGCAGCGTAGCTACAGGGGGCTTCGAGGAGACCCAGTACTTC. This codes for CASSVATGGFEETQYF. The chain combines TRBV9 with TRBJ2-5, with 9 nucleotides matching TRBD1. This CDR3 contains 16 residues. The junction had 8 bases not matched to a gene; V was cut back by 0 bases and J by 5 bases. CDR1 SGDLS and CDR2 YYNGEE come from the germline V gene.

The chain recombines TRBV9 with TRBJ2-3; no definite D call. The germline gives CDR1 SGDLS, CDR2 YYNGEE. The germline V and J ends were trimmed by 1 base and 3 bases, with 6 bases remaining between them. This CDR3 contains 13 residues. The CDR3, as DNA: TGTGCCAGCAGCGTATTCAGTACAGATACGCAGTATTTT. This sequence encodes CASSVFSTDTQYF.

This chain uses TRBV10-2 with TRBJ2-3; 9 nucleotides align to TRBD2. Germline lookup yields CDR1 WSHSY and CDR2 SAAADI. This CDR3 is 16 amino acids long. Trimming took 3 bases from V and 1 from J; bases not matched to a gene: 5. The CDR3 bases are TGCGCCAGCAGTGATCGCGGGAGGGGGGGCACAGATACGCAGTATTTT. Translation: CASSDRGRGGTDTQYF.

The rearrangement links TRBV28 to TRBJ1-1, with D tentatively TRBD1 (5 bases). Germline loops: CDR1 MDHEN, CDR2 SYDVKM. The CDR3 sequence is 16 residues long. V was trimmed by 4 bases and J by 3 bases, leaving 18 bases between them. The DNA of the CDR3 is TGTGCCAGCAGTTCCCTTGACAGATCGGTATACACTGAAGCTTTCTTT. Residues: CASSSLDRSVYTEAFF. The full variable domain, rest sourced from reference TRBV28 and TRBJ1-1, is DVKVTQSSRYLVKRTGEKVFLECVQDMDHENMFWYRQDPGLGLRLIYFSYDVKMKEKGDIPEGYSVSREKKERFSLILESASTNQTSMYLCASSSLDRSVYTEAFFGQGTRLTVV.

The CDR3 protein is CAWTRGLAGSTGELFF. CDR3 coding DNA: TGTGCCTGGACCCGCGGGCTAGCGGGGTCCACCGGGGAGCTGTTTTTT. V is TRBV30 and J is TRBJ2-2, with TRBD2 matching 9 bases. V trimming: 4 bases; J trimming: 4 bases; junction bases outside the gene matches: 10. Germline values: CDR1 GTSNPN, CDR2 SVGIG (reference sequence). There are 16 residues in the CDR3. The entire variable domain, with the rest obtained from reference TRBV30 and TRBJ2-2, is as follows: SQTIHQWPATLVQPVGSPLSLECTVEGTSNPNLYWYRQAAGRGLQLLFYSVGIGQISSEVPQNLSASRPQDRQFILSSKKLLLSDSGFYLCAWTRGLAGSTGELFFGEGSRLTVL.

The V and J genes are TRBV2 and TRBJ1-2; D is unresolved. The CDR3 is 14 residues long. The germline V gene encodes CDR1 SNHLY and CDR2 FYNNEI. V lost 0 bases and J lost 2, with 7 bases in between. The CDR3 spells CASSEALTNYGYTF. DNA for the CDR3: TGTGCCAGCAGTGAAGCGCTGACAAACTATGGCTACACCTTC.

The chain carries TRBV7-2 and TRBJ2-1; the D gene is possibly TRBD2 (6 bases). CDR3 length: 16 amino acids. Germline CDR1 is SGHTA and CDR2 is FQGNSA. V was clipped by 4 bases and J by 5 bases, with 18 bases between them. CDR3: CASSWPGLQTHNEQFF. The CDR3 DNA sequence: TGTGCCAGCAGCTGGCCGGGACTCCAAACCCACAATGAGCAGTTCTTC.

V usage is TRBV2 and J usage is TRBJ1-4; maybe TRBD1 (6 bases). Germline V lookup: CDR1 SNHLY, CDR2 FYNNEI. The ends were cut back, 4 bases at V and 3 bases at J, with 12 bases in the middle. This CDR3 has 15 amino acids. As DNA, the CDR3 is TGTGCCAGCAGTGGGGGGGGCGGCCCTAATGAAAAACTGTTTTTT. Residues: CASSGGGGPNEKLFF.

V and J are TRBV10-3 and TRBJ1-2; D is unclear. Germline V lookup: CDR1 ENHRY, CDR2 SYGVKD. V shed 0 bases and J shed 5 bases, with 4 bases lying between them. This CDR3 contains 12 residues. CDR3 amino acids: CAISESEYGYTF. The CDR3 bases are TGTGCCATCAGTGAGTCGGAGTATGGCTACACCTTC.

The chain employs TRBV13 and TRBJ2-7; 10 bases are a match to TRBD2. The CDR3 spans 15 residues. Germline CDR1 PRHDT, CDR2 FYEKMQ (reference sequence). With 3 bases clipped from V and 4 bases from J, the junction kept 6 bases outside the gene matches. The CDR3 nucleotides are TGTGCCAGCAGCTTTCCGGGACTAGCGCCATACGAGCAGTACTTC. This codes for CASSFPGLAPYEQYF.

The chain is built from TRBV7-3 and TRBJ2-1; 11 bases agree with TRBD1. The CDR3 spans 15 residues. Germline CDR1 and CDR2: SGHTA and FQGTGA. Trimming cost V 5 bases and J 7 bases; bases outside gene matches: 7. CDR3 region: CASSPRTGGMNEQFF. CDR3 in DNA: TGTGCCAGCAGCCCGCGGACAGGGGGCATGAATGAGCAGTTCTTC.

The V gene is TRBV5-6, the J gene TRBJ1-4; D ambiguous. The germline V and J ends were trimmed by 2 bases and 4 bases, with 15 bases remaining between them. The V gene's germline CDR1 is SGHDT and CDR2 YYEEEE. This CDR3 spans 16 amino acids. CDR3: CASSLPGKNDNEKLFF. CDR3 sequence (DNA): TGTGCCAGCAGCTTACCCGGGAAGAATGATAATGAAAAACTGTTTTTT.

CDR3: CAVARGYGYTF. The CDR3 coding sequence is TGTGCCGTAGCAAGGGGCTATGGCTACACCTTC. The rearrangement uses TRBV10-3 and TRBJ1-2; a weak D match, TRBD1 (5 bases). V lost 11 bases to trimming and J lost 4 bases, with 11 bases between them. Looked up from germline, CDR1 is ENHRY and CDR2 is SYGVKD. CDR3 length equals 11 residues.

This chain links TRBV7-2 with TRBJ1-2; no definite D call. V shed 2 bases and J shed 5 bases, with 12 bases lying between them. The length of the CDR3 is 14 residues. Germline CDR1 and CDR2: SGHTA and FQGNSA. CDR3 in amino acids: CASSLTRSGYGYTF. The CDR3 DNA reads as TGTGCCAGCAGCTTAACAAGGAGCGGGTATGGCTACACCTTC.

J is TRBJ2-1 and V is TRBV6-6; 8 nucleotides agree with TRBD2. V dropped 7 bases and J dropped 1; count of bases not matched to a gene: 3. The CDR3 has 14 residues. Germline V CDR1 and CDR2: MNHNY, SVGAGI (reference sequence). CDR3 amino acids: CASISGVSYNEQFF. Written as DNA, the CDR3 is TGTGCCAGCATTAGCGGGGTGTCCTACAATGAGCAGTTCTTC.

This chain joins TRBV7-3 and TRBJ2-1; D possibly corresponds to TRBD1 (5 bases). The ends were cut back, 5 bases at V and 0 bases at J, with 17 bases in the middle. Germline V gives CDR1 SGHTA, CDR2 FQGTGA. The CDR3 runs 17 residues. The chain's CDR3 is CASSPSRQSLSYNEQFF. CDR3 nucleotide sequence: TGTGCCAGCAGCCCGAGTCGACAGAGCCTCTCCTACAATGAGCAGTTCTTC.

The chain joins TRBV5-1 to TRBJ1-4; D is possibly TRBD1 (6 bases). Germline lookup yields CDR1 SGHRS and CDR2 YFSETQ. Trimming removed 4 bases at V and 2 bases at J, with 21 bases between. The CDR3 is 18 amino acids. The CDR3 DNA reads TGCGCCAGCAGCGCAAGGGGGGGCGAACACACTACTAATGAAAAACTGTTTTTT. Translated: CASSARGGEHTTNEKLFF.

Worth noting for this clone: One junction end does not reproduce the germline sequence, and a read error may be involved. CDR3 sequence reads: CASSVGLLFYNEQFF. Written as DNA, the CDR3 is TGTGCTAGCAGCGTGGGACTACTTTTTTACAATGAGCAGTTCTTC. The chain has TRBV7-7 and TRBJ2-1; 7 positions match TRBD2. The CDR3 runs to 15 residues. From germline, CDR1 is SSHAT and CDR2 FNYEAQ (reference sequence).

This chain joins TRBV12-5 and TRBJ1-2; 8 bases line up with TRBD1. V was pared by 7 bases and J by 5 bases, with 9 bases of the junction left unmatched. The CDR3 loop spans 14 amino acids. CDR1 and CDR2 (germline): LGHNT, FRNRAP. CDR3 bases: TGTGCTAGTGACCAACCAGGGGGCTGGTATGGCTACACCTTC. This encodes CASDQPGGWYGYTF.

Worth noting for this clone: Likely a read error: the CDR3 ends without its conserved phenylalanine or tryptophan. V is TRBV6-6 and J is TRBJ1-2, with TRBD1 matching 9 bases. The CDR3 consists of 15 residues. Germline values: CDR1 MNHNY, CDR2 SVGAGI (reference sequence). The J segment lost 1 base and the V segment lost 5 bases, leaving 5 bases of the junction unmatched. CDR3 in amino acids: CASSDPGQGNYGYTL. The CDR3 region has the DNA TGTGCCAGCAGTGACCCGGGACAGGGTAACTATGGCTACACCCTC.

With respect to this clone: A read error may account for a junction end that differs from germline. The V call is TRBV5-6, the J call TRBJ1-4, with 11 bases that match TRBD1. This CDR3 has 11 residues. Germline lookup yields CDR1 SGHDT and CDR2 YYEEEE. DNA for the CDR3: TGTGCCAGCAGCTTAGGACAGGGGGCAAGTTGG. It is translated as CASSLGQGASW.

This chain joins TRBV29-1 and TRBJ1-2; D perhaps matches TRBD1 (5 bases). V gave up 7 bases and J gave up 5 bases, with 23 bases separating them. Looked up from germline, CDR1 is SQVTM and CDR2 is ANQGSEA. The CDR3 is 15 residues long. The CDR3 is CSAPTGGSPEYGYTF. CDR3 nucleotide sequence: TGCAGCGCCCCGACCGGGGGGTCTCCTGAGTATGGCTACACCTTC.

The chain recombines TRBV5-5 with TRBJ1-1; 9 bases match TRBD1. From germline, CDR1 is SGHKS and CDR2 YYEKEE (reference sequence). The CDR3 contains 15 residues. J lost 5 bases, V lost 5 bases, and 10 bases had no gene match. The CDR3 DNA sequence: TGTGCCAGCAGTTTCACAGGGGGCGCTCGGACTGAAGCTTTCTTT. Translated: CASSFTGGARTEAFF.

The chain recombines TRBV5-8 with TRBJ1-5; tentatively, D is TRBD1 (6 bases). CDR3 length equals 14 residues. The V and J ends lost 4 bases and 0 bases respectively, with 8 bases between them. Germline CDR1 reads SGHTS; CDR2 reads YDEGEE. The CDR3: CASSPGDSNQPQHF. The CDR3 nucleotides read TGTGCCAGCAGCCCAGGGGATAGCAATCAGCCCCAGCATTTT.

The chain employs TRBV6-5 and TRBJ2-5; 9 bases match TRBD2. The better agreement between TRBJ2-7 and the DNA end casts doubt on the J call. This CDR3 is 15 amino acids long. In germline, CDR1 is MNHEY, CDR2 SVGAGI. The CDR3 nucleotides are TGTGCCAGCGGGCGATGGGCTAGCGGGGATTACGAGCAGTACTTC. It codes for CASGRWASGDYEQYF.

The chain's CDR3 is CASSLDLGGGTRSEQYF. CDR3 coding DNA: TGTGCCAGCAGCTTAGATCTTGGCGGGGGAACGAGGTCCGAGCAGTACTTC. This chain joins TRBV11-2 and TRBJ2-7; TRBD2 matches 7 bases. J was trimmed by 6 bases and V by 0 bases; bases with no gene match: 14. Germline V CDR1 and CDR2: SGHAT, FQNNGV. The CDR3 sequence is 17 residues long. The full variable domain, its missing parts supplied by reference TRBV11-2 and TRBJ2-7, is EAGVAQSPRYKIIEKRQSVAFWCNPISGHATLYWYQQILGQGPKLLIQFQNNGVVDDSQLPKDRFSAERLKGVDSTLKIQPAKLEDSAVYLCASSLDLGGGTRSEQYFGPGTRLTVT.

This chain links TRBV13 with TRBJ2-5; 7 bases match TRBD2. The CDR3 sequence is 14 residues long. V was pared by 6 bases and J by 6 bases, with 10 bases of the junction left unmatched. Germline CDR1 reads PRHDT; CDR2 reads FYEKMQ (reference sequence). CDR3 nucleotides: TGTGCCAGCAGGCTCGGGCGGGAGTCGAAGACCCAGTACTTC. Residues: CASRLGRESKTQYF.

CDR3 protein: CASEVGGSYEQYF. The CDR3 nucleotides are TGTGCCTCGGAGGTGGGGGGATCCTACGAGCAGTACTTC. V and J are TRBV30 and TRBJ2-5; D is possibly TRBD2 (6 bases). The closer fit of TRBJ2-7 to the DNA end suggests the J call may be wrong. CDR3 length equals 13 residues. Germline lookup yields CDR1 GTSNPN and CDR2 SVGIG (reference sequence).

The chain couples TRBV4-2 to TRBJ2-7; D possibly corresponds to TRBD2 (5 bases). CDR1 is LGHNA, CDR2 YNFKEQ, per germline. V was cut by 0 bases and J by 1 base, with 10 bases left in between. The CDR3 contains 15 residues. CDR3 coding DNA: TGTGCCAGCAGCCAAGAGTTTGCGGGTTCCTACGAGCAGTACTTC. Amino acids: CASSQEFAGSYEQYF.

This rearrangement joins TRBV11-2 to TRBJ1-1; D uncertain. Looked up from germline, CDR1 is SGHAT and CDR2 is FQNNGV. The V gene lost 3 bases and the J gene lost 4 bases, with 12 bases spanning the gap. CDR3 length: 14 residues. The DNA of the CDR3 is TGTGCCAGCAGCTTTATCAGTGGGAGCACTGAAGCTTTCTTT. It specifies CASSFISGSTEAFF.

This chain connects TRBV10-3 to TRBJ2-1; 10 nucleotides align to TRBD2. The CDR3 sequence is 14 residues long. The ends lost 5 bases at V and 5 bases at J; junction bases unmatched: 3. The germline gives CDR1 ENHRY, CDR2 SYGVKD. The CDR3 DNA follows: TGTGCCATCAGTTTACTAGCGGGAAACAATGAGCAGTTCTTC. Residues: CAISLLAGNNEQFF.